The T cell receptor (beta chain) described here comes from a study of vaccination and CD4 T cells after COVID-19. Study-wide context: At a median approximately 76 days (range 14 to 241) after dose two, post-vaccine samples were obtained. Overlapping SARS-CoV-2, HCoV-NL63, HCoV-OC43 and HCoV-229E spike peptides were used to stimulate cells.

Treatment meaning: roughly 10-day PBMC culture with coronavirus spike peptide pools or control peptides (ViraFEST assay). According to the study, CD4+ T cells from the unexposed donor were gathered ahead of the COVID-19 pandemic (2011-2018). ViraFEST grew antigen-specific T cells using peptide pools, then sequenced TCRs. The CDR3 has 14 residues. Trimming took off 4 bases at V and 2 bases at J, with 12 bases between the two ends. Germline V gene data show CDR1 as SGHVS and CDR2 as FQNEAQ. Details on this clonotype: Its antigen is not identified.

Sequence data for DNA of cultured CD4+ T cells were generated by the Oncomine TCR Beta short-read assay. The template was genomic DNA from cultured CD4+ T cells. One entry per CDR3 protein results from TCRdb running MiXCR on the PCR reads. The table has 7,000 to 8,500 distinct CDR3 sequences, 37% seen once. The receptor was isolated from a human donor in good health. The material sequenced was CD4+ T cells from blood, cultured in vitro. The genes are TRBV7-8 and TRBJ2-7, with D tentatively TRBD1 (6 bases). The CDR3 region is CASSSADRTYEQYF. CDR3 sequence (DNA): TGTGCCAGCAGCTCCGCCGACAGGACCTACGAGCAGTACTTC. Using reference TRBV7-8 and TRBJ2-7 for the parts outside the CDR3, the full variable domain is GAGVSQSPRYKVAKRGQDVALRCDPISGHVSLFWYQQALGQGPEFLTYFQNEAQLDKSGLPSDRFFAERPEGSVSTLKIQRTQQEDSAVYLCASSSADRTYEQYFGPGTRLTVT.